These 10 T cell receptor beta chains originate from one sample sequenced in a study of blood T cell repertoires in COVID-19. Measured with immunoSEQ multiplex PCR; TCRdb has only the in-frame clones, and not every one. The data hold about 200,000 clones, with more than 80% observed a single time. The material sequenced was PBMCs or T cells enriched from blood (not recorded which). These receptors were collected from a man aged 30 to 39 who had recovered from COVID-19.

This clone has a single count. The chain joins TRBV5-4 to TRBJ1-6, with TRBD1 matching 10 bases. The CDR3 has 15 amino acids. In germline, CDR1 is SGHNT, CDR2 YYREEE (reference sequence). The V and J ends lost 3 bases and 6 bases, in that order; junction bases with no gene match: 3. The CDR3 DNA follows: TGTGCCAGCAGCTACCGGGACAGGGGTAATTCACCCCTCCACTTT. It yields the protein CASSYRDRGNSPLHF.

This sequence joins TRBV29-1 and TRBJ2-1; TRBD1 agrees at 9 bases. Unmatched junction bases numbered 3, after V lost 5 bases and J lost 7 bases. The germline V gene has CDR1 SQVTM and CDR2 ANQGSEA. This CDR3 region has 12 residues. This CDR3 reads CSVTGGGNEQFF. CDR3 in DNA: TGCAGCGTTACAGGGGGCGGGAATGAGCAGTTCTTC.

V gene TRBV21-1 combines with J gene TRBJ1-2; the table assigns TRBD1, which was not confirmed against the DNA. TRBV21-1 is flagged as a pseudogene. This CDR3 spans 16 amino acids. The CDR3 is CASTKKGQGAPYGYTF. In nucleotides, the CDR3 is TGTGCCAGCACTAAAAAGGGACAGGGGGCGCCTTATGGCTACACCTTC.

The chain carries TRBV25-1 and TRBJ1-3; no clear D. There are 16 residues in the CDR3. The germline V gene has CDR1 MGHDK and CDR2 SYGVNS. V was clipped by 2 bases and J by 0 bases, with 11 bases between them. The CDR3 loop reads CASSETSHRSGNTIYF. The CDR3 nucleotides read TGTGCCAGCAGTGAAACCTCACACCGCTCTGGAAACACCATATATTTT.

This clone was picked up a small number of times. The chain links TRBV9 to TRBJ1-2, with D perhaps matching TRBD1 (6 bases). Trimming left V 1 base short and J 6 bases short, with 16 bases between. The length of the CDR3 is 15 residues. CDR1 and CDR2 (germline): SGDLS, YYNGEE. CDR3 nucleotide sequence: TGTGCCAGCAGCGTACTGGCAGGGGATCAGCATGGCTACACCTTC. It codes for CASSVLAGDQHGYTF.

The chain joins TRBV29-1 to TRBJ1-5, with 7 positions matching TRBD1. Unmatched junction bases numbered 15, after V lost 8 bases and J lost 5 bases. Germline values: CDR1 SQVTM, CDR2 ANQGSEA. The CDR3 consists of 15 residues. This CDR3 is CSFTTGARGDQPQHF. The CDR3 DNA reads as TGCAGCTTTACTACAGGGGCGCGGGGGGATCAGCCCCAGCATTTT. The entire variable domain, with the rest obtained from reference TRBV29-1 and TRBJ1-5, is as follows: SAVISQKPSRDICQRGTSLTIQCQVDSQVTMMFWYRQQPGQSLTLIATANQGSEATYESGFVIDKFPISRPNLTFSTLTVSNMSPEDSSIYLCSFTTGARGDQPQHFGDGTRLSIL.

This sequence joins TRBV10-1 and TRBJ1-4; 7 nucleotides match TRBD1. The CDR3 contains 15 residues. Germline lookup yields CDR1 WNHNN and CDR2 SYGVQD (reference sequence). Trimming removed 0 bases from V and 8 bases from J; junction bases left unmatched: 6. The DNA for the CDR3 is TGCGCCAGCAGTGAGTCCTTAGGGGGCAACGAAAAACTGTTTTTT. Residues: CASSESLGGNEKLFF.

The chain carries TRBV6-5 and TRBJ2-1; TRBD2 matches at 7 bases. The CDR3 runs 16 residues. The germline CDR1 and CDR2 sequences are MNHEY and SVGAGI. After removal of 3 bases from V and 8 bases from J, the junction contained 13 bases not matched to a gene. CDR3 coding DNA: TGTGCCAGCAGTTATGCCCGGGAGGCCCCCTTGGATGAGCAGTTCTTC. It translates to CASSYAREAPLDEQFF.

The J gene is TRBJ2-2, the V gene TRBV4-1, with 11 positions matching TRBD2. With 3 bases clipped from V and 2 bases from J, the junction kept 2 bases outside the gene matches. The CDR3 extends over 16 amino acids. Looked up from germline, CDR1 is MGHRA and CDR2 is YSYEKL. CDR3 DNA: TGCGCCAGCAGCCACGGACTAGCGGGCAACACCGGGGAGCTGTTTTTT. This encodes CASSHGLAGNTGELFF.

The chain recombines TRBV5-1 with TRBJ1-1, with 8 bases that match TRBD1. This CDR3 contains 17 residues. The germline gives CDR1 SGHRS, CDR2 YFSETQ. After removal of 4 bases from V and 3 bases from J, the junction contained 14 bases not matched to a gene. The CDR3 loop reads CASSHPGQGPLDTEAFF. In DNA form, the CDR3 reads TGCGCCAGCAGCCATCCCGGACAGGGCCCGTTGGACACTGAAGCTTTCTTT.